This TCR beta chain appears in the sequencing data of a study of early T cells in non-severe SARS-CoV-2 infection. Study information: It was bulk RNA from unsorted whole blood that was sequenced, and the chains were unpaired. Study-level findings and limits: VDJdb-based annotation leaned toward anti-spike CD8 responses and missed private and CD4 specificities.

Germline values: CDR1 SGHRS, CDR2 YFSETQ. The CDR3 is made up of 15 amino acids. V lost 4 bases to trimming and J lost 0 bases; unmatched junction nucleotides: 4. In this sample, this clonotype turned up many times. The antigen remains undetermined. Unique molecular identifiers tagged individual cDNA molecules. MiXCR, applied by TCRdb to the 5' RACE reads, yields one record per CDR3 protein. This table has roughly 53,000 distinct CDR3 sequences, around 8.6% appearing once. The sequenced sample was whole blood, obtained at baseline. The source of this sequence is an adult who was a healthcare worker with PCR-confirmed SARS-CoV-2 infection or an uninfected control (not recorded which). The gene calls are TRBV5-1 and TRBJ2-3; 8 nucleotides line up with TRBD2. The CDR3 region has the DNA TGCGCCAGCAGCATTCGACTAGCGAGCACAGATACGCAGTATTTT. Amino acid sequence: CASSIRLASTDTQYF.